This T cell receptor beta chain stems from a study of PD-1 blockade in classical Hodgkin lymphoma. Study results and caveats: Baseline diversity was lower in partial responders and progressors than complete responders. Exclusion covered patients beginning nivolumab under 1 year post-ASCT. CD4+ TCR diversity rose significantly by C4D1, and CD8+ TCR diversity did not.

This clone has a handful of counts. The antigen remains unidentified. Every patient relapsed after autologous stem cell transplantation, and brentuximab vedotin exposure varied. Best responses fell into complete response, partial response or progressive disease. The V and J ends lost 5 bases and 1 base respectively, with 5 bases between them. This CDR3 is 12 amino acids long. The germline V gene encodes CDR1 SGHAT and CDR2 FQNNGV. Profiled with immunoSEQ multiplex PCR; TCRdb holds only in-frame clones, not every one. The data hold more than 30,000 clones, with approximately 82% observed a single time. The receptor's source is a human donor with classical Hodgkin lymphoma. Sequences were derived from peripheral blood mononuclear cells (PBMCs), sampled before the second cycle of nivolumab. The chain couples TRBV11-2 to TRBJ1-2; D unresolved. In nucleotides, the CDR3 is TGTGCCAGCAGCCTCAGTAACTATGGCTACACCTTC. This encodes CASSLSNYGYTF.